Below, 15 T cell receptor beta chains from the same sample are listed, as sequenced in a study of T cell responses to AZD1222 COVID-19 vaccine. Assay used: immunoSEQ multiplex PCR; TCRdb lists only in-frame clones, some missing. In the table there are about 72,000 clones, roughly 87% of which are singletons. Here the sequenced sample was peripheral blood, taken 28 days after the second AZD1222 dose. Receptor source: an adult who received the AZD1222 COVID-19 vaccine.

The chain has TRBV11-3 and TRBJ1-1, with a tentative D call TRBD1 (5 bases). From germline, CDR1 is SGHNT and CDR2 YENEEA. This CDR3 comprises 14 residues. With 2 bases removed from V and 4 bases from J, the gap between germline ends came to 11 bases. CDR3 DNA sequence: TGTGCCAGCAGCTTAACGGGGGATGGCACTGAAGCTTTCTTT. It yields the protein CASSLTGDGTEAFF.

As DNA, the CDR3 is TGTGCCAGCAGCCCGATGGGGGGCGATTCACCCCTCCACTTT. It is translated as CASSPMGGDSPLHF. This chain connects TRBV13 to TRBJ1-6, with a tentative D call TRBD1 (6 bases). The germline CDR1 and CDR2 sequences are PRHDT and FYEKMQ (reference sequence). The CDR3 runs to 14 residues. The germline V and J ends were trimmed by 5 bases and 8 bases, with 13 bases remaining between them. The full variable domain, completed using reference TRBV13 and TRBJ1-6, is AAGVIQSPRHLIKEKRETATLKCYPIPRHDTVYWYQQGPGQDPQFLISFYEKMQSDKGSIPDRFSAQQFSDYHSELNMSSLELGDSALYFCASSPMGGDSPLHFGNGTRLTVT.

CDR3 loop: CASSIQGRYEQFF. CDR3 DNA sequence: TGTGCCAGCAGCATCCAGGGGAGGTATGAGCAGTTCTTC. This chain joins TRBV9 and TRBJ2-1; TRBD1 or TRBD2 may be the D gene (6 bases each). Germline V gene lookup returns CDR1 SGDLS and CDR2 YYNGEE. The V gene lost 4 bases and the J gene lost 8 bases, with 13 bases spanning the gap. This CDR3 is 13 amino acids long.

The V gene is TRBV5-1, the J gene TRBJ2-3; maybe TRBD1 (6 bases). This CDR3 has 14 amino acids. Trimming shortened V by 3 bases and J by 0 bases, and 8 bases separated the two germline ends. Per the germline V gene, CDR1 is SGHRS and CDR2 is YFSETQ. The CDR3 region has the DNA TGCGCCAGCAGCTATGACAGGAGCACAGATACGCAGTATTTT. It encodes CASSYDRSTDTQYF.

The chain employs TRBV9 and TRBJ1-2, with D tentatively TRBD1 (6 bases). From germline, CDR1 is SGDLS and CDR2 YYNGEE. This CDR3 is built from 18 residues. Trimming pared 4 bases from V and 3 bases from J, leaving 25 bases between. The CDR3 nucleotides are TGTGCCAGCAGCACCCGAGCAGGTGGAGGGGGGAAAGACTATGGCTACACCTTC. Translation: CASSTRAGGGGKDYGYTF.

The V and J genes are TRBV5-1 and TRBJ1-5; the D is unclear. Per germline, CDR1 SGHRS and CDR2 YFSETQ. The CDR3 length is 14 residues. Trimming stripped 0 bases from V and 7 bases from J, with 11 bases between. The CDR3 protein is CASSLGGPGQPQHF. The CDR3 nucleotides are TGCGCCAGCAGCTTGGGAGGGCCAGGCCAGCCCCAGCATTTT.

The chain employs TRBV5-1 and TRBJ2-7; D is uncertain. CDR1 SGHRS and CDR2 YFSETQ come from the germline V gene. The CDR3 has 16 residues. V shed 0 bases and J shed 5 bases, with 18 bases lying between them. CDR3 region: CASSLGLSDRADEQYF. CDR3 nucleotide sequence: TGCGCCAGCAGCTTGGGACTGTCGGACCGCGCCGACGAGCAGTACTTC.

The rearrangement uses TRBV27 and TRBJ1-1; 7 positions agree with TRBD1. The length of the CDR3 is 14 residues. Germline-derived CDR1 and CDR2 are MNHEY and SMNVEV (reference sequence). The J segment lost 1 base and the V segment lost 6 bases, leaving 5 bases of the junction unmatched. The CDR3 DNA reads as TGTGCCAGCAGCCGCGACAGGGCGAACACTGAAGCTTTCTTT. This translates into CASSRDRANTEAFF.

This rearrangement joins TRBV27 to TRBJ2-2, with 8 bases that match TRBD2. Germline V gene lookup returns CDR1 MNHEY and CDR2 SMNVEV (reference sequence). Germline trimming cut 1 base from V and 2 bases from J; bases unmatched to any gene: 3. CDR3 length equals 16 residues. CDR3: CASSLFAGGNTGELFF. DNA of the CDR3: TGTGCCAGCAGTTTATTTGCGGGAGGTAACACCGGGGAGCTGTTTTTT.

The chain employs TRBV29-1 and TRBJ2-7; D may be TRBD2 (6 bases). Trimming stripped 3 bases from V and 3 bases from J, with 12 bases between. The CDR3 length is 13 residues. Per the germline V gene, CDR1 is SQVTM and CDR2 is ANQGSEA. The CDR3 nucleotides are TGCAGCGTTGAGGGGACTGGGATCTACGAGCAGTACTTC. Amino acids: CSVEGTGIYEQYF.

The genes are TRBV19 and TRBJ1-5; 8 bases map to TRBD1. The CDR3 extends over 17 amino acids. In germline, CDR1 is LNHDA, CDR2 SQIVND (reference sequence). The V and J ends lost 3 bases and 1 base, in that order; junction bases with no gene match: 8. The CDR3 is CASSIGNRGVSNQPQHF. CDR3 sequence (DNA): TGTGCCAGTAGTATCGGAAACAGGGGGGTAAGCAATCAGCCCCAGCATTTT.

The J gene is TRBJ1-3, the V gene TRBV3-1 (or the pseudogene TRBV3-2); D remains ambiguous. CDR3 size: 14 residues. V lost 7 bases, J lost 1 base, and 11 bases lay in between. Germline CDR1 and CDR2: LGHDT and YNNKEL (reference sequence). The CDR3 loop reads CASTPSISGNTIYF. The CDR3 nucleotides are TGTGCCAGCACCCCGTCGATATCTGGAAACACCATATATTTT.

This chain uses TRBV2 with TRBJ2-1, with TRBD1 as a possible D gene (6 bases). Germline CDR1 SNHLY, CDR2 FYNNEI. The CDR3 is 17 amino acids. Trimming cost V 0 bases and J 7 bases, with 19 bases left between them. For the CDR3, the DNA is TGTGCCAGCAGTGAAGCGAGGGGGACCGGTAGGGTGAATGAGCAGTTCTTC. Its translation is CASSEARGTGRVNEQFF. The complete variable domain, with remaining parts taken from reference TRBV2 and TRBJ2-1, reads EPEVTQTPSHQVTQMGQEVILRCVPISNHLYFYWYRQILGQKVEFLVSFYNNEISEKSEIFDDQFSVERPDGSNFTLKIRSTKLEDSAMYFCASSEARGTGRVNEQFFGPGTRLTVL.

The chain is built from TRBV29-1 and TRBJ1-3; perhaps TRBD1 as D (5 bases). Germline CDR1 is SQVTM and CDR2 is ANQGSEA. Trimming removed 3 bases from V and 4 bases from J, with 10 bases in between. This CDR3 has 13 residues. CDR3 sequence reads: CSVDSGGGNTIYF. DNA for the CDR3: TGCAGCGTTGACAGCGGGGGGGGAAACACCATATATTTT.

The chain employs TRBV4-3 and TRBJ2-3; no definite D call. Trimming shortened V by 0 bases and J by 2 bases, and 9 bases separated the two germline ends. This CDR3 has 15 amino acids. Germline values: CDR1 LGHNA, CDR2 YSLEER. The CDR3 reads CASSQEGAVTDTQYF. CDR3 DNA: TGCGCCAGCAGCCAAGAAGGTGCAGTCACAGATACGCAGTATTTT.